This TCR beta chain was identified in a study of regulatory T cells in long-lasting Graves disease (dated by TCRdb to about 2021). In terms of the full investigation: Persistent Graves' disease was defined as persistently positive TSH receptor autoantibodies together with antithyroid drug treatment for over 5 years. This study used TCR sequencing and RNA sequencing of peripheral blood to compare persistent Graves' disease patients against newly diagnosed Graves' disease patients. The study took place in China and was registered as a clinical trial. A total of some 33 samples were covered by TCR sequencing, comprising around 13 persistent and approximately 20 newly diagnosed Graves' disease patients. In the clinical cohort, patients with persistent Graves' disease had used antithyroid drugs for an average of about 10.3 years.

There are many counts of this clonotype. Its antigen is not yet known. Qualities for individual bases were not recorded, and no much larger clone is one base off. The method was multiplex PCR. Sequenced using an Illumina HiSeq 4000. TCR beta libraries were built with iRepertoire HTBI primers and Arm-PCR amplification of CDR3 regions. Gel purification was performed on PCR products prior to sequencing. The authors' analysis ran thus. Gene usage analysis of CDR3 amino acid clonotypes relied on the roughly 60 TRBV and around 14 TRBJ segments identified across samples. COPE and FqMerger were used to merge the filtered high-quality paired reads into contigs. BLAST was used to align contigs to the IMGT TRBV, TRBD and TRBJ reference genes, and CDR3 was defined following IMGT. Highly expanded clones were defined as clonotypes with a frequency above 0.1%. Shannon entropy was used to measure repertoire diversity, and the Gini coefficient was used to measure V-J evenness. A clonotype found in more than one individual was treated as public. TCRdb redid the processing of the public reads, applying fastp at Q25 and MiXCR, and retained in-frame beta chains. Entries that share a CDR3 protein sequence are merged under the most common genes and DNA. These V and J calls originate from TCRdb's pipeline instead of the authors' own analysis. The sample includes about 400,000 distinct CDR3 sequences, with less than 25% observed a single time. The ten largest clonotypes hold roughly 20% of the sample.

CDR1 and CDR2, looked up from the germline V gene, are SGHTA and FQGNSA. The CDR3 has 14 amino acids, counting the end cysteine and phenylalanine. Only the CDR3 part of the read is kept: 42 bases, read in frame from the first base. The V end loses 1 base and the J end loses 1 base, and a stretch of 8 bases separates them. The time point label on this specimen signifies: persistent/refractory GD, antithyroid drugs over 5 years with positive TRAb. For both TCR sequencing and RNA sequencing, RNA was extracted from PBMCs using TRIzol. The diagnosis of Graves' disease was made according to American Thyroid Association guidelines. The patients came from an endocrinology department in Xi'an, China. Each patient gave approximately 9.7 milliliters of peripheral blood, collected in an EDTA anticoagulant tube. Ficoll Paque Plus density gradient separation was used to isolate PBMCs, and no additional T cell sorting was done. An Agilent 2100 Bioanalyzer and agarose gel were used to check RNA quality, and a NanoDrop 2000 was used to measure RNA concentration.

Overall study outcomes, separate from this receptor: Persistent patients shared more public clonotypes among themselves (around 2,700) than newly diagnosed patients did (more than 950). Compared with newly diagnosed patients, persistent Graves' disease patients had lower TCR Shannon entropy and fewer highly expanded clones, which suggests clonal expansion. As a limitation, the authors acknowledged that the small sample size may reduce accuracy. Only peripheral blood was studied, because thyroid tissue, the primary lesion, was inaccessible. Sequencing and analysis were restricted to the TCR beta chain. Preferential use of TRBV28, TRBJ1-2 and TRBJ2-5 was observed in persistent disease, whereas TRBV20-1 and TRBJ2-1 were favored in newly diagnosed disease.

The rearrangement joined TRBV7-2 to TRBJ2-7; the D gene remains uncertain. Sequenced here: peripheral blood mononuclear cells (PBMCs), sampled when the disease was refractory, from a patient treated with antithyroid drugs. The receptor's source is a female donor with Graves disease. The CDR3 corresponds to CASSLGSESYEQYF. The nucleotides are TGTGCCAGCAGCTTAGGGTCGGAGTCCTACGAGCAGTACTTC.